The clone carrying this TCR beta chain has just one count. Its specificity is not known. Blood genomic DNA input for TRB amplification was about 240-550 ng. Multiplex PCR with BIOMED2 TRB-A/B primer pools amplified TRB rearrangements. MiXCR, applied by TCRdb to the multiplex PCR reads, yields one record per CDR3 protein. The table records some 8,000 distinct CDR3 sequences, roughly 24% of them present only once. Per germline, CDR1 SGHTA and CDR2 FQGNSA. The CDR3 is made up of 15 amino acids. The V gene lost 1 base and the J gene lost 0 bases, with 10 bases spanning the gap. The data were taken from a study of T and B cells in COVID-19 patients. About the study: Blood was sampled from COVID-19 patients who were either actively infected or recovered. In the active-infection cohort, nine tenths of the roughly 20 patients had comorbidities linked to unfavorable COVID-19 outcome.

Study results and caveats: Of 2,331 TCR clusters found only in the recovered cohort, more than 30 had low generation probability.

This receptor was taken from a human donor who had recovered from COVID-19. V is TRBV7-2 and J is TRBJ2-7; TRBD2 might be the D (6 bases). Sequencing input: blood. The CDR3 DNA reads as TGTGCCAGCAGCTTAGGCGGGGACGGCTCCTACGAGCAGTACTTC. Protein product: CASSLGGDGSYEQYF.